What follows describes a single T cell receptor (beta chain). Its antigen is as yet unknown. The data are from a study of cytomegalovirus exposure and HLA in healthy donors. Overall study context: Across under 450 genotyped donors, about 80% landed in the Caucasian-associated ancestry cluster.

Trimming at V came to 3 bases and at J to 8 bases, leaving 9 bases not matched to a gene. The CDR3 totals 15 residues. In germline, CDR1 is KGHSH, CDR2 LQKENI. Study-level points and caveats: Later on, an analysis showed TCR association rates differing by HLA locus, with DRB1 the most and HLA-C the fewest. Later on, an analysis found that several of the most significant clusters appeared to be linked to common viral pathogens, which included parvovirus B19.

Primers for the PCR totalled 60 Vbeta and 13 Jbeta. This table comes from immunoSEQ multiplex PCR, and its TCRdb copy is limited to in-frame clones, with some not included. The sample is made up of about 140,000 clones, and the top ten hold about 2.2% of it. The clonotype originates from a woman under 30 in good health and CMV-seronegative. The chain recombines TRBV18 with TRBJ1-4, with TRBD1 matching over 7 bases. The sequenced sample consisted of PBMCs. The CDR3 loop is CASSPQRGPGEKLFF. CDR3 nucleotides: TGTGCCAGCTCACCGCAAAGGGGGCCGGGGGAAAAACTGTTTTTT.